Listed below are T cell receptor beta chains from one sample, sequenced in a study of blood T cell repertoires in COVID-19. Some clones are missing from TCRdb's copy, which holds only in-frame ones; the method was immunoSEQ multiplex PCR. The sample comprises some 190,000 clones, approximately 84% of which are singletons, and less than 6.5% rests with the top ten. The sample was peripheral blood. These receptors came from a woman between 65 and 79 years old with active or convalescent COVID-19. CDR3s include the opening cysteine and the closing phenylalanine or tryptophan. D genes are given only for firm matches.

CASSPATSGSEQYF	TGCGCCAGCAGCCCGGCGACTAGCGGGAGCGAGCAGTACTTC	TRBV5-1	TRBJ2-7	TRBD2
CASSLGVGTGDMDYGYTF	TGTGCCAGCAGCTTAGGGGTCGGGACAGGGGATATGGACTATGGCTACACCTTC	TRBV7-9	TRBJ1-2	TRBD1
CASSDPSGTLNYGYTF	TGTGCCAGCAGCGACCCAAGCGGGACACTAAACTATGGCTACACCTTC	TRBV9	TRBJ1-2	NA
CASSLGGQRTDTQYF	TGCGCCAGCAGCTTGGGAGGACAGCGCACAGATACGCAGTATTTT	TRBV5-1	TRBJ2-3	NA
CASCPGLGPDTQYF	TGTGCCAGTTGTCCGGGACTGGGCCCAGATACGCAGTATTTT	TRBV9	TRBJ2-3	NA
CASSFVKITNQPQHF	TGTGCCAGCAGTTTCGTGAAGATCACTAATCAGCCCCAGCATTTT	TRBV28	TRBJ1-5	NA
CASSPDRSYGYTF	TGTGCCAGCAGTCCCGACAGAAGTTATGGCTACACCTTC	TRBV12-3/TRBV12-4	TRBJ1-2	NA
CASSLRTGGDTEAFF	TGTGCCAGCAGTCTGCGGACAGGGGGAGACACTGAAGCTTTCTTT	TRBV27	TRBJ1-1	TRBD1
CASSFVRRGRGPQYF	TGTGCCAGCAGCTTTGTGCGCAGGGGGCGCGGGCCCCAGTACTTC	TRBV5-5	TRBJ2-5	TRBD1
CASSLEEGYGYTF	TGTGCCAGCAGCCTAGAGGAGGGGTATGGCTACACCTTC	TRBV7-6	TRBJ1-2	NA
CSPSGPLNEKLFF	TGCAGTCCGAGTGGCCCACTCAATGAAAAACTGTTTTTT	TRBV20-1	TRBJ1-4	NA
CASSQARGGTSGMNSYEQYF	TGCGCCAGCAGCCAAGCGAGGGGGGGGACTAGCGGGATGAACTCCTACGAGCAGTACTTC	TRBV4-1	TRBJ2-7	TRBD2
CASTPRGGRNYGYTF	TGTGCCAGCACCCCGAGGGGGGGGCGGAACTATGGCTACACCTTC	TRBV6-5	TRBJ1-2	NA
CASSAGDSLNYGYTF	TGTGCCAGCAGCGCCGGGGACAGCCTTAACTATGGCTACACCTTC	TRBV9	TRBJ1-2	TRBD1
CASSLAQGLGEQYF	TGCGCCAGCAGCTTGGCACAGGGGCTTGGAGAGCAGTACTTC	TRBV5-1	TRBJ2-7	TRBD1
CASRVQGNYGYTF	TGTGCCAGCAGGGTACAGGGGAACTATGGCTACACCTTC	TRBV28	TRBJ1-2	TRBD1
CASSRGLGTGELFF	TGTGCCAGCAGCCGCGGTTTGGGTACCGGGGAGCTGTTTTTT	TRBV3-1/TRBV3-2	TRBJ2-2	NA
CASSGTTPSGRAAGELFF	TGCGCCAGCAGTGGGACTACCCCTAGCGGGAGGGCCGCCGGGGAGCTGTTTTTT	TRBV5-1	TRBJ2-2	TRBD2
CSVEGGGRGYNEQFF	TGCAGCGTTGAAGGGGGCGGGAGAGGGTACAATGAGCAGTTCTTC	TRBV29-1	TRBJ2-1	TRBD2
CASRSGTGEKLFF	TGTGCCAGTCGCTCCGGGACAGGGGAAAAACTGTTTTTT	TRBV28	TRBJ1-4	TRBD1
CASSPLPPRQIGTTKETQYF	TGTGCCAGCTCACCCCTGCCTCCCCGCCAGATTGGGACTACTAAAGAGACCCAGTACTTC	TRBV18	TRBJ2-5	TRBD2
CASSYLDSKQTQYF	TGTGCCAGCAGTTACTTAGACAGCAAGCAGACCCAGTACTTC	TRBV6-5	TRBJ2-5	NA
CASSQEKSGTSESQETQYF	TGCGCCAGCAGCCAAGAGAAAAGTGGAACTAGCGAGTCCCAAGAGACCCAGTACTTC	TRBV4-1	TRBJ2-5	TRBD2